Listed below are T cell receptor beta chains from one sample, sequenced in a study of shared clonotypes between healthy human individuals. Assay used: immunoSEQ multiplex PCR; TCRdb lists only in-frame clones, some missing. This table holds 2 million to 2.5 million clones, under 97% found once. The specimen sequenced was naive CD4+ T cells sorted from blood. Receptors were obtained from a man between 18 and 29 years old in good health. Each CDR3 is given with its conserved first and last residue. Each record gives: J gene, V gene, D gene, clone size, CDR3 protein, CDR3 DNA. A D gene is named only where the DNA matches it firmly. Clone size is shown for a subset of rows, as once, few, many or a class of expanded clone.

j_call: TRBJ2-1
v_call: TRBV9
d_call: TRBD2
clone_size: -
cdr3_aa: CASSPNWRGNEQFF
cdr3_nt: TGTGCCAGCAGCCCCAACTGGCGGGGGAATGAGCAGTTCTTC

j_call: TRBJ2-3
v_call: TRBV4-1
d_call: TRBD2
clone_size: -
cdr3_aa: CASSHGPSGSPRTDTQYF
cdr3_nt: TGCGCCAGCAGCCACGGGCCAAGCGGGAGCCCTCGCACAGATACGCAGTATTTT

j_call: TRBJ2-5
v_call: TRBV6-6
d_call: -
clone_size: -
cdr3_aa: CASSYFRGQTQYF
cdr3_nt: TGTGCCAGCAGTTATTTCAGGGGTCAGACCCAGTACTTC

j_call: TRBJ2-5
v_call: TRBV29-1
d_call: -
clone_size: -
cdr3_aa: CSVDKGTALWTQYF
cdr3_nt: TGCAGCGTTGATAAAGGGACTGCCTTATGGACCCAGTACTTC

j_call: TRBJ2-7
v_call: TRBV4-1
d_call: -
clone_size: -
cdr3_aa: CASSQTIGTLIGEQYF
cdr3_nt: TGCGCCAGCAGCCAAACAATAGGGACCCTCATAGGCGAGCAGTACTTC

j_call: TRBJ1-3
v_call: TRBV7-2
d_call: TRBD1
clone_size: -
cdr3_aa: CASSLAGTGTSNTIYF
cdr3_nt: TGTGCCAGCAGCTTGGCCGGGACAGGGACCTCAAACACCATATATTTT

j_call: TRBJ1-1
v_call: TRBV7-9
d_call: -
clone_size: -
cdr3_aa: CASSLFRGSLLNTEAFF
cdr3_nt: TGTGCCAGCAGCTTGTTCCGGGGGAGCCTACTGAACACTGAAGCTTTCTTT

j_call: TRBJ2-3
v_call: TRBV18
d_call: -
clone_size: -
cdr3_aa: CASSPMAGTSTDTQYF
cdr3_nt: TGTGCCAGCTCACCTATGGCGGGTACGAGCACAGATACGCAGTATTTT

j_call: TRBJ1-2
v_call: TRBV6-1
d_call: -
clone_size: -
cdr3_aa: CASSGAGAPYGYTF
cdr3_nt: TGTGCCAGCAGTGGCGCCGGGGCCCCCTATGGCTACACCTTC

j_call: TRBJ2-5
v_call: TRBV7-8
d_call: TRBD1
clone_size: -
cdr3_aa: CASSLVGTAQETQYF
cdr3_nt: TGTGCCAGCAGCCTGGTCGGGACAGCACAAGAGACCCAGTACTTC

j_call: TRBJ2-7
v_call: TRBV5-1
d_call: TRBD1
clone_size: -
cdr3_aa: CASSWGQGEQYF
cdr3_nt: TGCGCCAGCAGCTGGGGACAGGGCGAGCAGTACTTC

j_call: TRBJ2-5
v_call: TRBV6-5
d_call: TRBD1
clone_size: -
cdr3_aa: CASSYSRTGARETQYF
cdr3_nt: TGTGCCAGCAGTTACTCGAGGACAGGGGCGCGGGAGACCCAGTACTTC

j_call: TRBJ1-5
v_call: TRBV10-2
d_call: -
clone_size: -
cdr3_aa: CASSEGDNQPQHF
cdr3_nt: TGCGCCAGCAGTGAGGGGGATAATCAGCCCCAGCATTTT

j_call: TRBJ2-2
v_call: TRBV9
d_call: -
clone_size: -
cdr3_aa: CASRLEGNTGELFF
cdr3_nt: TGTGCCAGCAGACTAGAAGGGAACACCGGGGAGCTGTTTTTT

j_call: TRBJ1-4
v_call: TRBV7-2
d_call: -
clone_size: -
cdr3_aa: CASSRRGASNEKLFF
cdr3_nt: TGTGCCAGCAGCCGACGGGGGGCTTCTAATGAAAAACTGTTTTTT

j_call: TRBJ2-1
v_call: TRBV6-5
d_call: -
clone_size: -
cdr3_aa: CASSSRRGEQFF
cdr3_nt: TGTGCCAGCAGTTCCCGGCGAGGCGAGCAGTTCTTC

j_call: TRBJ2-7
v_call: TRBV5-1
d_call: TRBD2
clone_size: -
cdr3_aa: CASSLEAGVLYEQYF
cdr3_nt: TGCGCCAGCAGCTTGGAAGCGGGGGTTTTATACGAGCAGTACTTC

j_call: TRBJ1-1
v_call: TRBV4-1
d_call: -
clone_size: few
cdr3_aa: CASSQVGFTEAFF
cdr3_nt: TGCGCCAGCAGCCAAGTAGGGTTTACTGAAGCTTTCTTT

j_call: TRBJ2-7
v_call: TRBV18
d_call: -
clone_size: -
cdr3_aa: CASSPGAQGLDEQYF
cdr3_nt: TGTGCCAGCTCACCGGGTGCACAGGGTTTGGACGAGCAGTACTTC